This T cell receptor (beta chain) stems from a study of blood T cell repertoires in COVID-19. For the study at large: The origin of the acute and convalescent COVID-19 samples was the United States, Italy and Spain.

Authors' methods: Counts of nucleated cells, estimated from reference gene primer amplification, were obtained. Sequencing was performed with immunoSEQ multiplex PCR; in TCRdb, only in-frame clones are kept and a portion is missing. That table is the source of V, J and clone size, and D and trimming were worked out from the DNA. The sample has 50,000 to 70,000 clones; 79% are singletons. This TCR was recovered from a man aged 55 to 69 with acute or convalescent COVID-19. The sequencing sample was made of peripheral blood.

In DNA form, the CDR3 reads TGTGCCAGTAGTATTGACAGAACCACAGATACGCAGTATTTT. Protein product: CASSIDRTTDTQYF. The chain combines TRBV19 with TRBJ2-3; tentative D call: TRBD1 (5 bases). V was cut by 3 bases and J by 2 bases, with 9 bases left in between. Germline CDR1 LNHDA, CDR2 SQIVND (reference sequence). CDR3 size: 14 residues. Based on the CDR3 plus reference TRBV19 and TRBJ2-3, the full variable domain is DGGITQSPKYLFRKEGQNVTLSCEQNLNHDAMYWYRQDPGQGLRLIYYSQIVNDFQKGDIAEGYSVSREKKESFPLTVTSAQKNPTAFYLCASSIDRTTDTQYFGPGTRLTVL.